These 17 T cell receptor beta chains were sequenced from one sample in a study of OX40 agonist ivuxolimab in advanced cancers. Measured with immunoSEQ multiplex PCR; TCRdb has only the in-frame clones, and not every one. This sample carries 70,000 to 95,000 clones, roughly 85% of them seen once, and the ten largest clones take around 2%. Sequencing used CD4+ or CD8+ T cells sorted from blood, obtained in a trial of the OX40 agonist ivuxolimab. The source is an adult with an advanced solid tumor such as melanoma, head and neck, liver or kidney cancer.

The chain has TRBV5-4 and TRBJ2-7, with 7 positions matching TRBD2. Germline V gene sequence: CDR1 SGHNT, CDR2 YYREEE (reference sequence). The CDR3 spans 15 residues. With V trimmed by 4 bases and J by 1 base, 8 bases remained unmatched. Written as DNA, the CDR3 is TGTGCCAGCAGCCCCCGGGCTAGCGGTTCCTACGAGCAGTACTTC. Translating it yields CASSPRASGSYEQYF.

The chain carries TRBV5-1 and TRBJ2-5; 14 bases align to TRBD2. The CDR3 totals 17 residues. The V and J ends lost 3 bases and 4 bases, in that order; junction bases with no gene match: 8. Germline V gene data show CDR1 as SGHRS and CDR2 as YFSETQ. CDR3 sequence (DNA): TGCGCCAGCAGCTCCGGGACTAGCGGGAGAGGGAGAGAGACCCAGTACTTC. Protein sequence: CASSSGTSGRGRETQYF.

This chain links TRBV7-9 with TRBJ2-3; 11 bases line up with TRBD1. This CDR3 comprises 19 residues. Per the germline V gene, CDR1 is SEHNR and CDR2 is FQNEAQ (reference sequence). V lost 5 bases to trimming and J lost 6 bases; unmatched junction nucleotides: 19. CDR3 bases: TGTGCCAGCAGCCCATTACGGATACCCGGGACAGGGGGGCGGGATACGCAGTATTTT. It translates to CASSPLRIPGTGGRDTQYF.

V gene TRBV9 combines with J gene TRBJ2-3, with 9 bases lining up with TRBD2. Germline CDR1 SGDLS, CDR2 YYNGEE. J gave up 4 bases and V 3 bases, and 6 bases lay outside the gene matches. The CDR3 spans 15 residues. In DNA, the CDR3 is TGTGCCAGCAGCGCTAGCGGGATTAAGGCAGATACGCAGTATTTT. It translates to CASSASGIKADTQYF.

This chain connects TRBV19 to TRBJ2-5; TRBD2 agrees at 8 bases. Looked up from germline, CDR1 is LNHDA and CDR2 is SQIVND (reference sequence). This CDR3 is 15 amino acids long. With V trimmed by 8 bases and J by 5 bases, 13 bases remained unmatched. The CDR3 region is CASQDQGLAGETQYF. The CDR3 bases are TGTGCCAGTCAAGATCAAGGACTAGCTGGGGAGACCCAGTACTTC.

As regards this clone: The junction shows a germline mismatch at one end, possibly a read error. The CDR3 region has the DNA TGTGCCAGCAGTTGGGATCAAACAGCGATCTTC. Amino acids: CASSWDQTAIF. The chain links TRBV6-1 to TRBJ1-2; D is uncertain. The CDR3 is 11 amino acids. From germline, CDR1 is MNHNS and CDR2 SASEGT.

In regard to this clone: The germline gene is not matched at one end of the junction; a read error may be the cause. In nucleotides, the CDR3 is TGTGCCAGCAGCTTACGGGAAGGGGAAAAACTGTTTTTT. Protein: CASSLREGEKLFF. This sequence joins TRBV5-3 and TRBJ1-4; D gene unclear. TRBV5-3 is an ORF, and what it does is uncertain. The CDR3 sequence is 13 residues long.

The chain carries TRBV5-5 and TRBJ2-5; no clear D gene. V lost 7 bases and J 5 bases, leaving 15 bases between the germline ends. The V gene's germline CDR1 is SGHKS and CDR2 YYEKEE (reference sequence). CDR3 length: 13 residues. CDR3 in DNA: TGTGCCAGCGAGTCACAAAGCCTGGAGACCCAGTACTTC. Protein sequence: CASESQSLETQYF.

The chain employs TRBV7-9 and TRBJ2-3; 8 bases agree with TRBD1. Germline-derived CDR1 and CDR2 are SEHNR and FQNEAQ (reference sequence). The CDR3 extends over 16 amino acids. Unmatched junction bases numbered 5, after V lost 3 bases and J lost 0 bases. Here the CDR3 DNA reads TGTGCCAGCAGCTTTGGCGGGGACAGGAGCACAGATACGCAGTATTTT. As protein: CASSFGGDRSTDTQYF.

This chain joins TRBV7-9 and TRBJ2-5, with 7 positions matching TRBD1. Germline CDR1 reads SEHNR; CDR2 reads FQNEAQ (reference sequence). The CDR3 contains 14 residues. V was clipped by 1 base and J by 4 bases; unmatched bases: 3. CDR3 nucleotide sequence: TGTGCCAGCAGCTTAGTGGCAGGGGGAGAGACCCAGTACTTC. This translates into CASSLVAGGETQYF.

The V and J genes are TRBV5-1 and TRBJ2-1; the D gene is possibly TRBD2 (6 bases). Germline assignment: CDR1 SGHRS and CDR2 YFSETQ. The CDR3 has 14 amino acids. V was pared by 5 bases and J by 6 bases, with 15 bases between. The CDR3 loop reads CASRRDLGGNEQFF. Here the CDR3 DNA reads TGCGCCAGCAGGAGGGACCTCGGGGGCAATGAGCAGTTCTTC.

The chain carries TRBV19 and TRBJ1-1, with D uncertain. The CDR3 totals 15 residues. With 4 bases removed from V and 0 bases from J, the gap between germline ends came to 12 bases. The germline V gene encodes CDR1 LNHDA and CDR2 SQIVND (reference sequence). This chain's CDR3 is CASSTPSGMNTEAFF. The CDR3 DNA sequence: TGTGCCAGTAGTACGCCTTCAGGAATGAACACTGAAGCTTTCTTT.

The chain combines TRBV21-1 with TRBJ2-7; TRBD2, the table's D call, was not compared with the DNA. TRBV21-1 is a documented pseudogene. The CDR3 is 23 residues long. CDR3 in DNA: TGTGCCAGCAGCAAAAGAGGGGACAAAGTGGTGAGGGGCGGGGGCCTCAGCTCCTACGAGCAGTACTTC. Translation gives CASSKRGDKVVRGGGLSSYEQYF.

J is TRBJ1-2 and V is TRBV7-2; D gene unclear. Germline V gene data show CDR1 as SGHTA and CDR2 as FQGNSA. V dropped 5 bases and J dropped 2 bases, with 6 bases sitting between them. The CDR3 covers 12 residues. CDR3 in DNA: TGTGCCAGCAGCACAAGAAACTATGGCTACACCTTC. Amino acid sequence: CASSTRNYGYTF.

This chain uses TRBV7-9 with TRBJ1-3; no clear D gene. V was shortened by 5 bases and J by 4 bases, with 12 bases between the two germline ends. This CDR3 contains 14 residues. CDR1 and CDR2 from the germline V gene are SEHNR and FQNEAQ (reference sequence). CDR3 bases: TGTGCCAGCAGCCGTATTAGGTCGGGAAACACCATATATTTT. Translating gives CASSRIRSGNTIYF.

This rearrangement joins TRBV11-2 to TRBJ1-2; D remains unclear. The CDR3 runs to 12 residues. The germline CDR1 and CDR2 sequences are SGHAT and FQNNGV. The V end was cut by 5 bases, the J end by 10 bases, with 14 bases between. The CDR3 DNA sequence: TGTGCCAGCAGCCGAGCCGGGTCGGACTACACCTTC. Translation gives CASSRAGSDYTF. The full variable domain, completed using reference TRBV11-2 and TRBJ1-2, is EAGVAQSPRYKIIEKRQSVAFWCNPISGHATLYWYQQILGQGPKLLIQFQNNGVVDDSQLPKDRFSAERLKGVDSTLKIQPAKLEDSAVYLCASSRAGSDYTFGSGTRLTVV.

The chain uses TRBV5-1 and TRBJ2-7; D ambiguous. V was pared by 2 bases and J by 0 bases, with 12 bases between. Germline V gene sequence: CDR1 SGHRS, CDR2 YFSETQ. This CDR3 is built from 15 residues. The CDR3 DNA follows: TGCGCCAGCAGCTTCGACTCCCGGGCCTCCTACGAGCAGTACTTC. It translates to CASSFDSRASYEQYF.